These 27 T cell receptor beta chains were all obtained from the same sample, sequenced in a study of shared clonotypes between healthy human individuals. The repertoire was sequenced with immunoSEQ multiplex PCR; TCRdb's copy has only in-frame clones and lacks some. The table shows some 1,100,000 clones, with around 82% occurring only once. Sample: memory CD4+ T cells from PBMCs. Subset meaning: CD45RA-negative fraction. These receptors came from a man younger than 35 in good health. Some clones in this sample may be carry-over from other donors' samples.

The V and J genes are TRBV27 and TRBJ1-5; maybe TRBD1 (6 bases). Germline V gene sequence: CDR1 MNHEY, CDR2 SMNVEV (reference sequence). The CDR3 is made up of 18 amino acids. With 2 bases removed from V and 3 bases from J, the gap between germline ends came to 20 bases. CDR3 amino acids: CASSLVALHRAPNQPQHF. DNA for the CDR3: TGTGCCAGCAGTTTAGTAGCGCTCCACAGGGCTCCCAATCAGCCCCAGCATTTT.

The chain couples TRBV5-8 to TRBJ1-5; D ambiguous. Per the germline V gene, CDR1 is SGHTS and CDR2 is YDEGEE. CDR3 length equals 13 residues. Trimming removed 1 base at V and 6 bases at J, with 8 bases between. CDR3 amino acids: CASSLSLVQPQHF. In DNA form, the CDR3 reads TGTGCCAGCAGCTTGAGTCTTGTTCAGCCCCAGCATTTT.

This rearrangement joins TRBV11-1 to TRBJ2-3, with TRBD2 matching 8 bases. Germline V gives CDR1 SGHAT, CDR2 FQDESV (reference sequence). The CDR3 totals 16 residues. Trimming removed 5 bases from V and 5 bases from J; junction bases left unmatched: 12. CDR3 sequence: CASSPLGREVGDTQYF. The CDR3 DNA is TGTGCCAGCAGCCCGTTGGGGCGGGAGGTTGGAGATACGCAGTATTTT. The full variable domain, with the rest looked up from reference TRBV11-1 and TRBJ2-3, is EAEVAQSPRYKITEKSQAVAFWCDPISGHATLYWYRQILGQGPELLVQFQDESVVDDSQLPKDRFSAERLKGVDSTLKIQPAELGDSAMYLCASSPLGREVGDTQYFGPGTRLTVL.

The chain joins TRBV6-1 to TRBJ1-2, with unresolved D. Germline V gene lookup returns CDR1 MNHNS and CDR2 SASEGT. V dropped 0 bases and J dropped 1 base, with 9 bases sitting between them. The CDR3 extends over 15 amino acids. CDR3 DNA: TGTGCCAGCAGTGAAGCGCAACAGCTTAACTATGGCTACACCTTC. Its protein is CASSEAQQLNYGYTF.

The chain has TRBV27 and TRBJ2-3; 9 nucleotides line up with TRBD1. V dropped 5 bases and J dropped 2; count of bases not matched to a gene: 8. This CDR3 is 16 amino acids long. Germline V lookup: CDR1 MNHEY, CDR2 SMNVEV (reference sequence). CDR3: CASSPLTGGFTDTQYF. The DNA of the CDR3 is TGTGCCAGCAGTCCACTGACAGGGGGGTTCACAGATACGCAGTATTTT.

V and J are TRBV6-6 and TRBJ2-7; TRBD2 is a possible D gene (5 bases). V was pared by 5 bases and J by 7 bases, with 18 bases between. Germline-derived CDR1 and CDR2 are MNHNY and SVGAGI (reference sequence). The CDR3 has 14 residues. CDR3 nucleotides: TGTGCCAGCAGTCAAACCGGGAACAGCCAGGAGCAGTACTTC. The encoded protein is CASSQTGNSQEQYF.

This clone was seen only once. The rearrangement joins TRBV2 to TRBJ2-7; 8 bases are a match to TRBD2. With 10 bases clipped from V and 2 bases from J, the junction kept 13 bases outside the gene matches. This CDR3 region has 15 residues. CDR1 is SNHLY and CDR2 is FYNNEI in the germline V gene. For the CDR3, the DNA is TGTGCCATCCAACCGGGAGGGGAGAACACCTACGAGCAGTACTTC. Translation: CAIQPGGENTYEQYF.

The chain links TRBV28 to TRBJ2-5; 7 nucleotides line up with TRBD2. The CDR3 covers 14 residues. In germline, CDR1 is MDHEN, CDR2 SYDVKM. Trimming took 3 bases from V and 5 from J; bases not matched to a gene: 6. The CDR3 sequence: CASSFGGRGETQYF. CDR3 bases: TGTGCCAGCAGTTTTGGCGGGAGAGGGGAGACCCAGTACTTC.

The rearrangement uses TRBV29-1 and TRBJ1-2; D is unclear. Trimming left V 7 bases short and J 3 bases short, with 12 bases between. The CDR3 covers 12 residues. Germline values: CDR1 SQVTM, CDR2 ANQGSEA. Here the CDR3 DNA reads TGCAGCGCCGCCCGTGGGGACTATGGCTACACCTTC. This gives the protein CSAARGDYGYTF. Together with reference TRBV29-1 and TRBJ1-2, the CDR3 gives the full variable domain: SAVISQKPSRDICQRGTSLTIQCQVDSQVTMMFWYRQQPGQSLTLIATANQGSEATYESGFVIDKFPISRPNLTFSTLTVSNMSPEDSSIYLCSAARGDYGYTFGSGTRLTVV.

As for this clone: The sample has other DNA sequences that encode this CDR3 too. CDR3 nucleotides: TGTGCCAGCTCACCCGGGACAGGGAGCTACGAGCAGTACTTC. Amino acid sequence: CASSPGTGSYEQYF. The chain uses TRBV18 and TRBJ2-7, with TRBD1 matching 9 bases. V trimming: 3 bases; J trimming: 3 bases; junction bases outside the gene matches: 3. The germline V gene encodes CDR1 KGHSH and CDR2 LQKENI. The CDR3 loop spans 14 amino acids.

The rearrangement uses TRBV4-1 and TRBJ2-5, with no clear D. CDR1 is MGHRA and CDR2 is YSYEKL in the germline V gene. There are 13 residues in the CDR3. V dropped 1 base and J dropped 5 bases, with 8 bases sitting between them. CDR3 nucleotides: TGCGCCAGCAGCCAAGCCCCCCCCGAGACCCAGTACTTC. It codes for CASSQAPPETQYF.

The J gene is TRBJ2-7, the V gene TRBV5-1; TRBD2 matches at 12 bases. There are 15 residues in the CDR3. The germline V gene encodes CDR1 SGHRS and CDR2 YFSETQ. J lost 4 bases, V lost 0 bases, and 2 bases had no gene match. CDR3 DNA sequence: TGCGCCAGCAGCTTGGGACTAGCGGGAGAATACGAGCAGTACTTC. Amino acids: CASSLGLAGEYEQYF.

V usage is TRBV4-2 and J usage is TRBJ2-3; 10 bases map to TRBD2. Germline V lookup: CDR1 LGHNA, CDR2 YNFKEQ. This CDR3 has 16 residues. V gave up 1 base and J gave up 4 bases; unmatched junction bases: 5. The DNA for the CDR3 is TGTGCCAGCAGCCAAGTTTCCAGCGGGAGGGCAGATACGCAGTATTTT. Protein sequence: CASSQVSSGRADTQYF.

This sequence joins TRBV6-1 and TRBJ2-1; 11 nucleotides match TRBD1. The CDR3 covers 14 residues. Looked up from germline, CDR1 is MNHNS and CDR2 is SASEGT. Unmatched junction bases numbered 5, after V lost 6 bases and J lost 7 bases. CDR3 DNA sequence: TGTGCCAGCAGCCAAGGGACAGGGGGTAATGAGCAGTTCTTC. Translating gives CASSQGTGGNEQFF.

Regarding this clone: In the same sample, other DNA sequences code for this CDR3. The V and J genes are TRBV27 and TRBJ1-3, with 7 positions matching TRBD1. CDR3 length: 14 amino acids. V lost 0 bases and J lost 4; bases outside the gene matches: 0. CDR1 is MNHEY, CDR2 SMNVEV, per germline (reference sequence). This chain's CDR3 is CASSLSGGGNTIYF. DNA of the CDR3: TGTGCCAGCAGTTTATCAGGGGGCGGAAACACCATATATTTT.

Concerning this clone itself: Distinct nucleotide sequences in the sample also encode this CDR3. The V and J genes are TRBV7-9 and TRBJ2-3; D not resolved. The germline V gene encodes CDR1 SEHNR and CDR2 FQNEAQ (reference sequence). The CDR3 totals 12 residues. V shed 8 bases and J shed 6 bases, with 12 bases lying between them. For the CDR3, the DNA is TGTGCCAGCTCCTTAGTAGGTGATACGCAGTATTTT. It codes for CASSLVGDTQYF.

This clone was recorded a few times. CDR3: CASSHQGHEQYF. CDR3 in DNA: TGTGCCAGCAGTCACCAGGGCCACGAGCAGTACTTC. The rearrangement uses TRBV27 and TRBJ2-7, with D maybe TRBD1 (5 bases). CDR1 is MNHEY, CDR2 SMNVEV, per germline (reference sequence). This CDR3 region has 12 residues. V lost 5 bases and J lost 5, with 10 bases in between.

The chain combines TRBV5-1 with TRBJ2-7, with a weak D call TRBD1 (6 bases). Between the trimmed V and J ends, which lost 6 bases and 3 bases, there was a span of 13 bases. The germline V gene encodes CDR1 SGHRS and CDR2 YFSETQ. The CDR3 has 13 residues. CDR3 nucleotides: TGCGCCAGCAAAACCCCACAGGGCTACGAGCAGTACTTC. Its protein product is CASKTPQGYEQYF.

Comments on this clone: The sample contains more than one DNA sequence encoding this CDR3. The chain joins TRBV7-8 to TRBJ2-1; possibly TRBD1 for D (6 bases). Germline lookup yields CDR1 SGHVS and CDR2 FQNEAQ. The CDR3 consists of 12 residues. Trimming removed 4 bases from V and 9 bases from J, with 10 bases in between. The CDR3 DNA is TGTGCCAGCAGCTCGCGAGGGGGTGAGCAGTTCTTC. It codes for CASSSRGGEQFF.

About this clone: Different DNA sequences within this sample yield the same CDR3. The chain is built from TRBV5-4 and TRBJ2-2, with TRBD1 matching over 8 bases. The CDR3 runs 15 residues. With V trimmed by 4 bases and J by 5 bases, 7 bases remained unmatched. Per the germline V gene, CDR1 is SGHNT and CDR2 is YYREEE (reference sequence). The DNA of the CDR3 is TGTGCCAGCAGCCGCGGACAGGGCGGGACCGGGGAGCTGTTTTTT. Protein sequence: CASSRGQGGTGELFF.

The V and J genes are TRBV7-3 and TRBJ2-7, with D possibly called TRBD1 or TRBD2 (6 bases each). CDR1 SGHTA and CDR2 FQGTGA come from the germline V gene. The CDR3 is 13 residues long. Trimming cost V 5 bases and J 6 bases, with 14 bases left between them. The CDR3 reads CASSRGLASEQYF. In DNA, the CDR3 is TGTGCCAGCAGCCGGGGGCTAGCCTCCGAGCAGTACTTC. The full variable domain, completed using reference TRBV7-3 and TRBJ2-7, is GAGVSQTPSNKVTEKGKYVELRCDPISGHTALYWYRQSLGQGPEFLIYFQGTGAADDSGLPNDRFFAVRPEGSVSTLKIQRTERGDSAVYLCASSRGLASEQYFGPGTRLTVT.

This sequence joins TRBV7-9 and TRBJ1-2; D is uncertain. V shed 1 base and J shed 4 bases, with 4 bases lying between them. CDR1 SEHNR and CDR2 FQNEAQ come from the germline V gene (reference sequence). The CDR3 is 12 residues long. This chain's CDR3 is CASSLVSYGYTF. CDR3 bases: TGTGCCAGCAGCTTAGTTTCCTATGGCTACACCTTC.

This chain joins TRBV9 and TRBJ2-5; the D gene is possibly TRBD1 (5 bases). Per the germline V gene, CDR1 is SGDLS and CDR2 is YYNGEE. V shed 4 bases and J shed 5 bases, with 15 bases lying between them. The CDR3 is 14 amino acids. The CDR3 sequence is CASSPQGLGETQYF. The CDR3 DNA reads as TGTGCCAGCAGCCCCCAGGGTTTAGGGGAGACCCAGTACTTC.

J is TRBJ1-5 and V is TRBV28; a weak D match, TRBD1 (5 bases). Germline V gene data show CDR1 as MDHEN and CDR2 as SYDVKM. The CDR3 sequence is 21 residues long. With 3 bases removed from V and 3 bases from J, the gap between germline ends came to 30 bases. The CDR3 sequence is CASSLEYGRGSGDAFNQPQHF. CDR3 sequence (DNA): TGTGCCAGCAGTTTGGAATACGGACGGGGGTCGGGGGATGCCTTCAATCAGCCCCAGCATTTT.

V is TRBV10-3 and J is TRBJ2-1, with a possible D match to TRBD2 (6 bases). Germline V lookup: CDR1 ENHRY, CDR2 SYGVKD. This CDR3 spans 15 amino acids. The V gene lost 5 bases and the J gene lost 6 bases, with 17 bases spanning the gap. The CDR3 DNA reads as TGTGCCATCAGTTCATTGGAGGGCCGGGTCAATGAGCAGTTCTTC. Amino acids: CAISSLEGRVNEQFF.

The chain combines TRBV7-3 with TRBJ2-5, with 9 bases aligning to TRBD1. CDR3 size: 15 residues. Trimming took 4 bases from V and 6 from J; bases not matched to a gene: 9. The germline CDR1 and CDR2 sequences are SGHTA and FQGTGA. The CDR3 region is CASSSIGQGPKTQYF. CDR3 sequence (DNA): TGTGCCAGCAGCTCGATCGGACAGGGGCCGAAGACCCAGTACTTC.

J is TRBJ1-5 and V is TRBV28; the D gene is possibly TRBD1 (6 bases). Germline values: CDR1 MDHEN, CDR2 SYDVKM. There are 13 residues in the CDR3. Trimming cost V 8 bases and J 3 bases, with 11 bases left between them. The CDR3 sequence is CASDKGVNQPQHF. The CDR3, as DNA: TGTGCCAGCGATAAGGGGGTCAATCAGCCCCAGCATTTT.